The clone carrying this TCR beta chain was found a few times. A J-beta primer mix and a sample-barcoded 5' primer were used in a second PCR of about 6 to 12 cycles. One entry per CDR3 protein results from TCRdb running MiXCR on the 5' RACE reads. The sample lists about 1.6 million distinct CDR3 sequences, 30% to 35% occurring once. Each of the donors had around 10 milliliters of peripheral blood drawn into EDTA-treated Vacutainer tubes. This CDR3 comprises 15 residues. Trimming pared 5 bases from V and 0 bases from J, leaving 14 bases between. Germline-derived CDR1 and CDR2 are SEHNR and FQNEAQ (reference sequence). The data belong to a study of blood T cells in healthy people across ages.

Source material: blood. The receptor was isolated from a woman in her 30s in good health. The V and J genes are TRBV7-9 and TRBJ2-7; D is possibly TRBD1 (5 bases). CDR3 region: CASSPKGPLSYEQYF. As DNA, the CDR3 is TGTGCCAGCAGCCCGAAGGGGCCTCTCTCCTACGAGCAGTACTTC.